The next 6 T cell receptor beta chains were all read from a single sample in a study of blood T cell repertoires in COVID-19. Sequencing was performed with immunoSEQ multiplex PCR; in TCRdb, only in-frame clones are kept and a portion is missing. The table shows approximately 400,000 clones, with 81% occurring only once. The material sequenced was peripheral blood. These receptors came from a human donor with acute or convalescent COVID-19. The donor label of this sample is uncertain.

The chain couples TRBV27 to TRBJ2-7, with D uncertain. CDR1 is MNHEY and CDR2 is SMNVEV in the germline V gene (reference sequence). Trimming removed 6 bases from V and 6 bases from J, with 9 bases in between. This CDR3 contains 11 residues. The CDR3 loop is CASRSPLEQYF. CDR3 in DNA: TGTGCCAGCAGATCTCCCCTCGAGCAGTACTTC.

Of note for this clone: A junction boundary mismatches the germline segment, possibly from a read error. The V gene is TRBV6-1, the J gene TRBJ1-1, with D unclear. The germline V gene encodes CDR1 MNHNS and CDR2 SASEGT. The CDR3 has 15 amino acids. This CDR3 is CASSEDSDGNSEAFF. For the CDR3, the DNA is TGTGCCAGCAGTGAAGATTCGGACGGGAACTCTGAAGCTTTCTTT.

This sequence joins TRBV23-1 and TRBJ2-7, with 8 bases fitting TRBD1. TRBV23-1 is an ORF, with its function uncertain. V trimming: 1 base; J trimming: 3 bases; junction bases outside the gene matches: 17. The CDR3 is 19 residues long. The CDR3 sequence: CASSQLGAGRGRDLYEQYF. CDR3 DNA: TGCGCCAGCAGTCAATTAGGTGCGGGCAGGGGGCGCGATCTCTACGAGCAGTACTTC.

This chain joins TRBV4-1 and TRBJ1-2; perhaps TRBD1 as D (6 bases). CDR1 is MGHRA and CDR2 is YSYEKL in the germline V gene. The V end was cut by 4 bases, the J end by 8 bases, with 17 bases between. The CDR3 totals 14 residues. CDR3 DNA: TGCGCCAGCAGCCGCCTAATAGGGGGGGAAGGCTACACCTTC. This codes for CASSRLIGGEGYTF.

The chain links TRBV5-1 to TRBJ1-6; no reliable D call. The CDR3 runs 14 residues. V lost 0 bases and J 7 bases, leaving 8 bases between the germline ends. The germline V gene has CDR1 SGHRS and CDR2 YFSETQ. The CDR3 DNA reads as TGCGCCAGCAGCTTGGCACGAGGAAATTCACCCCTCCACTTT. Protein: CASSLARGNSPLHF.

The rearrangement links TRBV30 to TRBJ1-1; D might be TRBD1 (6 bases). Germline V lookup: CDR1 GTSNPN, CDR2 SVGIG (reference sequence). The germline V and J ends were trimmed by 2 bases and 1 base, with 8 bases remaining between them. The CDR3 has 13 amino acids. The CDR3: CAWSQGQNTEAFF. CDR3 nucleotides: TGTGCCTGGAGTCAGGGACAGAACACTGAAGCTTTCTTT.